This T cell receptor (beta chain) was recovered during a study of identical twins. MiXCR was run by TCRdb on the 5' RACE reads, yielding one entry per CDR3 protein. Of more than 1.5 million distinct CDR3 sequences detected, more than 30% appear once; the ten largest clones hold around 0.3%. CDR3 length equals 16 residues. The chain carries TRBV21-1 and TRBJ2-3; the table names TRBD2, a call not compared with the DNA. TRBV21-1 is shown as a pseudogene. Source material: cord blood. The TCR comes from a newborn girl in good health. The CDR3 coding sequence is TGTGCCATCCAATTTGGACTAGCGGATAGCACAGATACGCAGTATTTT. Residues: CAIQFGLADSTDTQYF.